Given below is one TCR beta chain in context. This specimen belongs to a study of blood T cell repertoires in COVID-19. Only in-frame clones appear in the TCRdb table, and some are missing; sequencing was by immunoSEQ multiplex PCR. The repertoire holds 170,000 or so clones, with 87% as singletons. The CDR3 length is 16 residues. Per the germline V gene, CDR1 is MNHEY and CDR2 is SMNVEV (reference sequence). V lost 8 bases to trimming and J lost 3 bases; unmatched junction nucleotides: 13. V usage is TRBV27 and J usage is TRBJ2-1; 7 bases are shared with TRBD2. This receptor was identified in a woman in her seventies with COVID-19, enrolled during active disease. The sample comprised peripheral blood. The CDR3 DNA reads TGTGCCAGCCGCCTCCGCCCGGGACTACGCTACAATGAGCAGTTCTTC. Residues: CASRLRPGLRYNEQFF.